This entry lists 9 T cell receptor beta chains sequenced from one sample in a study of CD8 T cells in Susac syndrome. RNA totalling about 0.5 to 1 ug underwent reverse transcription with random hexamers. MiXCR, applied by TCRdb to the immunoSEQ multiplex PCR reads, yields one record per CDR3 protein. The sample consists of tens of thousands of distinct CDR3 sequences, roughly 96% of them appearing once. The sample taken for sequencing was CD8+ T cells from PBMCs. Every receptor here comes from a human donor with Susac syndrome.

The rearrangement joins TRBV7-2 to TRBJ1-5; TRBD1 might be the D (6 bases). Trimming removed 2 bases at V and 0 bases at J, with 11 bases between. The V gene's germline CDR1 is SGHTA and CDR2 FQGNSA. This CDR3 comprises 16 residues. The CDR3 reads CASSLQGGYSNQPQHF. CDR3 DNA: TGTGCCAGCAGCTTACAAGGGGGGTATAGCAATCAGCCCCAGCATTTT.

The chain is built from TRBV3-1 and TRBJ1-3; D uncertain. The CDR3 has 15 residues. V dropped 7 bases and J dropped 0 bases, with 13 bases sitting between them. The germline gives CDR1 LGHDT, CDR2 YNNKEL (reference sequence). Here the CDR3 DNA reads TGTGCCAGCACCTCCCAGTCAGACTCTGGAAACACCATATATTTT. Encoded protein: CASTSQSDSGNTIYF.

This clonotype was observed a single time. V gene TRBV12-5 combines with J gene TRBJ2-7; 8 positions match TRBD2. This CDR3 contains 14 residues. Germline V CDR1 and CDR2: LGHNT, FRNRAP. Trimming at V came to 3 bases and at J to 2 bases, leaving 3 bases not matched to a gene. CDR3 nucleotide sequence: TGTGCTAGTGGTTTTCCGGGACTAGCCTACGAGCAGTACTTC. It translates to CASGFPGLAYEQYF.

The chain has TRBV20-1 and TRBJ1-2; a weak D match, TRBD1 (6 bases). Germline CDR1 and CDR2: DFQATT and SNEGSKA (reference sequence). The CDR3 covers 13 residues. The germline V and J ends were trimmed by 4 bases and 0 bases, with 9 bases remaining between them. The chain's CDR3 is CSATTGTNYGYTF. The DNA of the CDR3 is TGCAGTGCTACCACAGGGACTAACTATGGCTACACCTTC.

V is TRBV20-1 and J is TRBJ2-3; TRBD2 matches 9 bases. Trimming took 5 bases from V and 0 from J; bases not matched to a gene: 6. The CDR3 runs to 15 residues. Germline V lookup: CDR1 DFQATT, CDR2 SNEGSKA (reference sequence). The CDR3 DNA sequence: TGCAGTGCTGGCTGGCTAGCGGGAAGCACAGATACGCAGTATTTT. Encoded protein: CSAGWLAGSTDTQYF.

The rearrangement links TRBV6-6 to TRBJ2-7; tentatively, D is TRBD2 (6 bases). Trimming left V 7 bases short and J 7 bases short, with 17 bases between. CDR3 size: 13 residues. Germline V lookup: CDR1 MNHNY, CDR2 SVGAGI (reference sequence). The CDR3 here is CASTPTSEGEQYF. In DNA form, the CDR3 reads TGTGCCAGCACTCCTACATCGGAGGGAGAGCAGTACTTC.

The V and J genes are TRBV7-3 and TRBJ2-5; the match to TRBD2 covers 12 bases. The CDR3 has 15 amino acids. Germline V gives CDR1 SGHTA, CDR2 FQGTGA. V lost 4 bases to trimming and J lost 5 bases; unmatched junction nucleotides: 5. The CDR3 nucleotides are TGTGCCAGCAGCTCTAGCGGGGGGGCCTCGGAGACCCAGTACTTC. This translates into CASSSSGGASETQYF.

The genes are TRBV14 and TRBJ1-2; D call uncertain. Looked up from germline, CDR1 is SGHDN and CDR2 is FVKESK. V was pared by 4 bases and J by 7 bases, with 16 bases between. This CDR3 is 14 amino acids long. The CDR3 coding sequence is TGTGCCAGCAGCCTCTACGTCGCTGTTGGTGGCTACACCTTC. Protein sequence: CASSLYVAVGGYTF.

This chain connects TRBV5-1 to TRBJ1-2; tentatively, D is TRBD1 (5 bases). V dropped 3 bases and J dropped 4 bases, with 16 bases sitting between them. CDR1 and CDR2 (germline): SGHRS, YFSETQ. This CDR3 comprises 15 residues. In DNA, the CDR3 is TGCGCCAGCAGCTGGGCCGGGACCAGCGGCTATGGCTACACCTTC. This codes for CASSWAGTSGYGYTF.